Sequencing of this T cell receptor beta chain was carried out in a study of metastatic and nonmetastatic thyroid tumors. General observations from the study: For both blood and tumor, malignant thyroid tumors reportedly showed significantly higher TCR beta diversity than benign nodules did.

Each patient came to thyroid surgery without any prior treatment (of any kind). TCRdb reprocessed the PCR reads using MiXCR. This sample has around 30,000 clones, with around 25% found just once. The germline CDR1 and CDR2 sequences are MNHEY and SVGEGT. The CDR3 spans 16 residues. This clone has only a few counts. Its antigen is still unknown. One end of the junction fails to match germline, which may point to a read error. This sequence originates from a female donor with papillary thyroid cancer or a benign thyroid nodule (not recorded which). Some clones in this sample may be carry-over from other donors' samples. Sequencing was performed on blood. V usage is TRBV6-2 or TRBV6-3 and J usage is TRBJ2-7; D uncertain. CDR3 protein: CASIYPSRSPGGEQYF. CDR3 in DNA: TGTGCCAGCATTTACCCCTCGCGGAGTCCGGGTGGGGAGCAGTACTTC.